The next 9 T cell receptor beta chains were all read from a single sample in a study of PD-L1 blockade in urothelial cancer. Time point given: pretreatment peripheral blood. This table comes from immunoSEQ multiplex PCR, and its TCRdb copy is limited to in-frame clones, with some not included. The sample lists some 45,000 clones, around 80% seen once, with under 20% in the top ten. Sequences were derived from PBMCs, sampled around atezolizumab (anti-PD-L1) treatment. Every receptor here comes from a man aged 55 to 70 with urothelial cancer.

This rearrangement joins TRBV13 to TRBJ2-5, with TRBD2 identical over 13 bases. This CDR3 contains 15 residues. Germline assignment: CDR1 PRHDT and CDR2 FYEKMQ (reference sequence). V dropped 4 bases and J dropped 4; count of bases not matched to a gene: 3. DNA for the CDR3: TGTGCCAGCAGCTCGGGACTAGCGGGGATAGAGACCCAGTACTTC. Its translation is CASSSGLAGIETQYF.

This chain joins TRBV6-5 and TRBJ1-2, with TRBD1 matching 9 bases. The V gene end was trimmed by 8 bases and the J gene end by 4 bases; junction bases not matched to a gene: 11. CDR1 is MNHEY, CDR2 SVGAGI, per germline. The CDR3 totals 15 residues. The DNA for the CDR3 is TGTGCCAGCGGGGCCGGGACAGGGATTATCTATGGCTACACCTTC. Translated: CASGAGTGIIYGYTF.

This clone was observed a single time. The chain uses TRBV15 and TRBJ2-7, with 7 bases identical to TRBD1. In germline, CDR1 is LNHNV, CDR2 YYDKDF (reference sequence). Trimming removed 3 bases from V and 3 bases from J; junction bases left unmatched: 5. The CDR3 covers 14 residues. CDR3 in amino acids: CATSRTGSSYEQYF. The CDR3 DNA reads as TGTGCCACCAGCAGGACAGGGAGTAGCTACGAGCAGTACTTC.

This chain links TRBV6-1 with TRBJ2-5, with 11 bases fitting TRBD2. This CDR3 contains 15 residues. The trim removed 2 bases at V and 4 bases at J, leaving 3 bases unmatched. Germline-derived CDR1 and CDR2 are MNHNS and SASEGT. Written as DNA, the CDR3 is TGTGCCAGCAGTGAACCCGGGACTAGCGGAGAGACCCAGTACTTC. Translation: CASSEPGTSGETQYF.

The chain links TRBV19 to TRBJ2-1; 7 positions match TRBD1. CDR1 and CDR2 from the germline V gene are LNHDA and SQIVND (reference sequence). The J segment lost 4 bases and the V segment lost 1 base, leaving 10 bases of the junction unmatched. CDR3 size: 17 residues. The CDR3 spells CASSIGAVAGGYNEQFF. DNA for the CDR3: TGTGCCAGTAGTATAGGAGCGGTTGCAGGGGGATACAATGAGCAGTTCTTC.

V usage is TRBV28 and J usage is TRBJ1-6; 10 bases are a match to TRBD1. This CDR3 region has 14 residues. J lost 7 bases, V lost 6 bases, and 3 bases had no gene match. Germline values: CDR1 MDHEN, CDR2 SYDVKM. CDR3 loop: CASRSGQGNSPLHF. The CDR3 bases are TGTGCCAGCAGGTCGGGACAGGGGAATTCACCCCTCCACTTT.

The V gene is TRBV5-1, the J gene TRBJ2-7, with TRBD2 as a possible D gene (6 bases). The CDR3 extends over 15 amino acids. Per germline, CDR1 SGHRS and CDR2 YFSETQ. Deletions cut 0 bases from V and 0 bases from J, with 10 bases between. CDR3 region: CASSLAPTSSYEQYF. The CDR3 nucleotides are TGCGCCAGCAGCTTGGCGCCGACTAGCTCCTACGAGCAGTACTTC.

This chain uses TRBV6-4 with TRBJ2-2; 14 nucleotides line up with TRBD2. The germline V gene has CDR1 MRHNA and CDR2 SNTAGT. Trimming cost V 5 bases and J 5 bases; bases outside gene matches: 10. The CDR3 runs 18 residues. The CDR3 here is CASSRLAGGPLVTGELFF. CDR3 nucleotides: TGTGCCAGCAGTCGACTAGCGGGAGGGCCTCTGGTGACCGGGGAGCTGTTTTTT.

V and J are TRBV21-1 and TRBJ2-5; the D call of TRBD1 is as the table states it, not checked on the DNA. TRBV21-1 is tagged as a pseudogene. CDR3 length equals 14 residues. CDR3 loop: CASSKAGSQETQYF. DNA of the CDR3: TGTGCCAGCAGCAAAGCGGGCAGCCAAGAGACCCAGTACTTC.